This T cell receptor beta chain was sequenced in a study of T cells in Graves' hyperthyroidism and ophthalmopathy. The hyperthyroidism patients had all been newly diagnosed, and their disease duration was under 2 months. Their ages ranged from 18 to 65 years. Every diagnosis used clinical symptoms, serum thyroxine and TRAb, thyroid ultrasound and orbital computed tomography. The investigators amplified TCR beta CDR3 regions from RNA transcripts. HTBI primers were the set used in a first-round RT-PCR of the TCR CDR3. A single record per CDR3 protein comes from TCRdb applying MiXCR to the multiplex PCR reads. The sample contains around 250,000 distinct CDR3 sequences, about 14% of which appear only once. Trimming took 3 bases from V and 7 from J, leaving 13 bases between them. In germline, CDR1 is SQVTM, CDR2 ANQGSEA. The CDR3 has 12 amino acids. Ten or more counts support this clonotype.

The sample comprised blood. The chain combines TRBV29-1 with TRBJ2-7; the D call may be TRBD1 or TRBD2 (6 bases each). The clonotype comes from a woman in her forties with Graves' hyperthyroidism that later progressed to Graves' ophthalmopathy. The CDR3 nucleotides read TGCAGCGTTGAGTGGGGGGCTAAGGAGCAGTACTTC. This gives the protein CSVEWGAKEQYF.